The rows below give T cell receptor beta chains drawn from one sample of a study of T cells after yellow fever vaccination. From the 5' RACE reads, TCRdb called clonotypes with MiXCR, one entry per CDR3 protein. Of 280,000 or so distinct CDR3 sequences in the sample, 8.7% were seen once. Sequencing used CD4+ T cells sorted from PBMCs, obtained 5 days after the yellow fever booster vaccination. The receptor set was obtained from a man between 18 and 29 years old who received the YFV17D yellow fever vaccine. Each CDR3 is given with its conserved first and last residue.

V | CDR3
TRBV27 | CASSPRTNEKLFF
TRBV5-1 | CASSLEARITYNEQFF
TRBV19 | CASTVSGASTDTQYF
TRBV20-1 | CSAREGTALYGYTF
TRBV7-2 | CASSPPSAFNYGYTF
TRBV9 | CASSVGRPFYGYTF
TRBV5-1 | CASSQGMETQYF
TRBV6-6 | CASSYGQDRYEQYF
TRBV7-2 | CASSTGALYSYEQYF
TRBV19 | CASSMYQGPGQPQHF
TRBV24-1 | CATSDGRYGYTF
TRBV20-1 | CSAPGQGPETQYF
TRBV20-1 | CSARAFNYGYTF
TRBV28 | CASTLRETQYF
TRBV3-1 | CASSQREALYEQYF
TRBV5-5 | CASSLISTGTYEQYF
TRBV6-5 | CASRPSNFLTEAFF
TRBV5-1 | CASSRDDVQTQYF
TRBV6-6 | CASSYSPSSSYEQYF
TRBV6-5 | CASSLGPGLATETQYF
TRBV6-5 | CASSSAQAAEKLFF
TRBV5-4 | CASSLGGQAGINEQFF
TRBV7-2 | CASSSQTSGGPGHEQFF
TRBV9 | CASSVEPSVHEQFF